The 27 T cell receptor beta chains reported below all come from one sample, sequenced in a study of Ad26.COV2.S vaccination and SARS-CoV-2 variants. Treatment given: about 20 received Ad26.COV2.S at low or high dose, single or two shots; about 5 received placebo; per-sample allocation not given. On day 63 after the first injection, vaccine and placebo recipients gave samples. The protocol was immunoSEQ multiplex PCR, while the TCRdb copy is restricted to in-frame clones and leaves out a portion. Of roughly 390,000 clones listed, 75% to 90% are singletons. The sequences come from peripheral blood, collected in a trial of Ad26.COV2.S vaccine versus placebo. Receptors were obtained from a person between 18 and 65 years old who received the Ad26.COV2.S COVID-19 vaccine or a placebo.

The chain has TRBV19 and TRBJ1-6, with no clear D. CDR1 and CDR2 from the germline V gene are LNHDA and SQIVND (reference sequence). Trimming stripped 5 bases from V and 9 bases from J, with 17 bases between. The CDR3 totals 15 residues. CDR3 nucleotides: TGTGCCAGTAGTGGAGGGCCCGGGGTAGGTTCACCCCTCCACTTT. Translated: CASSGGPGVGSPLHF.

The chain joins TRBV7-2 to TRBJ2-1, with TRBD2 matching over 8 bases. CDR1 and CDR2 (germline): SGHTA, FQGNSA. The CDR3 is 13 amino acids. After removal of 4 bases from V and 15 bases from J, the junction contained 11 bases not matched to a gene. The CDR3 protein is CASSSLVGGGPFF. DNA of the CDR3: TGTGCCAGCAGCTCCCTGGTGGGCGGGGGGCCGTTCTTC.

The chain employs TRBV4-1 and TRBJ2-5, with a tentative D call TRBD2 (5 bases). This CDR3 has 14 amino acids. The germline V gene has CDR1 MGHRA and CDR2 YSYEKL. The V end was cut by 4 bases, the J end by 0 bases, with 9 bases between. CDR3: CASSRSGDQETQYF. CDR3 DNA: TGCGCCAGCAGCCGATCCGGGGACCAAGAGACCCAGTACTTC.

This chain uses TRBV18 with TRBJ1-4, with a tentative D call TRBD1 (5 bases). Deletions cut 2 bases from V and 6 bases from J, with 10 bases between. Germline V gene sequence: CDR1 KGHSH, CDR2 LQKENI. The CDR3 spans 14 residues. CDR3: CASSPGLGDEKLFF. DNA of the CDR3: TGTGCCAGCTCACCAGGGTTGGGGGATGAAAAACTGTTTTTT.

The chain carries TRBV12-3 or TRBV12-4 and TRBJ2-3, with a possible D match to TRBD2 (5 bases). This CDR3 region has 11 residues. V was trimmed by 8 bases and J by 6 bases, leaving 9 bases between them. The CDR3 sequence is CASGRGDTQYF. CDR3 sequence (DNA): TGTGCCAGCGGGAGAGGTGATACGCAGTATTTT.

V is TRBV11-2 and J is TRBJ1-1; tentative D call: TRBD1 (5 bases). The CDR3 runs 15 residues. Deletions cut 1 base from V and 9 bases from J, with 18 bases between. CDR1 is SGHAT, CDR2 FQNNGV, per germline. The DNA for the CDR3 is TGTGCCAGCAGCTTAGTGGGGCAGGGCACGTTACAAGCTTTCTTT. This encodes CASSLVGQGTLQAFF.

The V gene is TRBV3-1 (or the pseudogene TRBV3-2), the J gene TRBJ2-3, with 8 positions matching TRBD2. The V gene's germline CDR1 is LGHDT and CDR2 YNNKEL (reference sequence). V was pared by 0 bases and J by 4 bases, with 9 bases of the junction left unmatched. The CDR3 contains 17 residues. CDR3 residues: CASSQDPRTSRADTQYF. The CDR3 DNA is TGTGCCAGCAGCCAAGACCCTCGGACTAGCCGGGCAGATACGCAGTATTTT.

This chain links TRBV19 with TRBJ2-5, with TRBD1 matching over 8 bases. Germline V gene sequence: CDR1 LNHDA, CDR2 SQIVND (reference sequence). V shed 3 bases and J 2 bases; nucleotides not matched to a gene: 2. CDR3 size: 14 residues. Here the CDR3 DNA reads TGTGCCAGTAGTATTGGGACAGGTCAAGAGACCCAGTACTTC. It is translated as CASSIGTGQETQYF.

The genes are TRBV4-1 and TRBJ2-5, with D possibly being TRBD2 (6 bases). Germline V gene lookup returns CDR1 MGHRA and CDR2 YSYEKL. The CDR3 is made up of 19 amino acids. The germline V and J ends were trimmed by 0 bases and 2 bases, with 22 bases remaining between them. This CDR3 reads CASSQDLGTSPRGQETQYF. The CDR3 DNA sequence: TGCGCCAGCAGCCAAGATTTGGGGACTTCACCCCGGGGGCAAGAGACCCAGTACTTC.

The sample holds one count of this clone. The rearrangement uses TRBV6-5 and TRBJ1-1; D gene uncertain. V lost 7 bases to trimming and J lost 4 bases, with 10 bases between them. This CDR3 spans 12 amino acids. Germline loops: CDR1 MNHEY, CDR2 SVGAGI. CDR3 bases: TGTGCCAGCAAGATCGGAGGCACTGAAGCTTTCTTT. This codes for CASKIGGTEAFF.

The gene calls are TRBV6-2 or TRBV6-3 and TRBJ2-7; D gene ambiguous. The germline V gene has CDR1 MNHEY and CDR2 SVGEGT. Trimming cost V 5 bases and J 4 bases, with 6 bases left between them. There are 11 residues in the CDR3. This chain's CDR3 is CASSISYEQYF. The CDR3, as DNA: TGTGCCAGCAGTATTTCGTACGAGCAGTACTTC.

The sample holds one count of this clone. The CDR3 loop is CASSHVGLGEQYF. CDR3 sequence (DNA): TGTGCCAGCAGCCATGTCGGGCTTGGAGAGCAGTACTTC. The rearrangement links TRBV14 to TRBJ2-7; no clear D gene. Germline CDR1 SGHDN, CDR2 FVKESK. This CDR3 is 13 amino acids long. V was clipped by 3 bases and J by 7 bases, with 13 bases between them.

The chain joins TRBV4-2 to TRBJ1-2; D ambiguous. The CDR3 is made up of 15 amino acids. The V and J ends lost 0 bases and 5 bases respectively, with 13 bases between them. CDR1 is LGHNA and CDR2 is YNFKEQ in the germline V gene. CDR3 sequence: CASSQDLQTTYGYTF. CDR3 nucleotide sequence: TGTGCCAGCAGCCAAGATTTGCAGACGACTTATGGCTACACCTTC.

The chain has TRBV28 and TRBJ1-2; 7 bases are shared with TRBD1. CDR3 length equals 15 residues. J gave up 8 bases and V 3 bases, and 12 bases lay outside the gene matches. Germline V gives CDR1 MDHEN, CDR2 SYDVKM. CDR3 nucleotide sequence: TGTGCCAGCAGTTTGGGACAGAGGAGGTCATGGGGCTACACCTTC. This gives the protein CASSLGQRRSWGYTF.

Written as DNA, the CDR3 is TGTGCTAGTGGTTTGCAAACAGGGCCAAGGGACACTGAAGCTTTCTTT. It encodes CASGLQTGPRDTEAFF. The chain is built from TRBV12-5 and TRBJ1-1, with D possibly matching TRBD1 (6 bases). V shed 2 bases and J shed 3 bases, with 16 bases lying between them. The CDR3 length is 16 residues. Germline V gene sequence: CDR1 LGHNT, CDR2 FRNRAP.

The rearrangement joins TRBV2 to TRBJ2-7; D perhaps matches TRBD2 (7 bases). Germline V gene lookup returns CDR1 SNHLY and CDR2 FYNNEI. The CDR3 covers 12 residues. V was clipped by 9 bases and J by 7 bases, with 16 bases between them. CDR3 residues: CARGGAPGEQYF. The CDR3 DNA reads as TGTGCCAGAGGGGGGGCTCCGGGGGAGCAGTACTTC.

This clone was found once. The CDR3 sequence is CASSGTEETQYF. The CDR3 region has the DNA TGTGCCAGCAGTGGGACGGAAGAGACCCAGTACTTC. This chain joins TRBV2 and TRBJ2-5; D gene ambiguous. The CDR3 is 12 amino acids. Per germline, CDR1 SNHLY and CDR2 FYNNEI. The germline V and J ends were trimmed by 4 bases and 3 bases, with 6 bases remaining between them.

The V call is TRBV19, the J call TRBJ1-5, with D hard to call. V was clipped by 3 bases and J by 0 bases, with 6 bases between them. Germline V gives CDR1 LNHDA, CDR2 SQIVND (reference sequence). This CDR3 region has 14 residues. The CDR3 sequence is CASSIVISNQPQHF. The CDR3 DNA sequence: TGTGCCAGTAGTATTGTAATTAGCAATCAGCCCCAGCATTTT.

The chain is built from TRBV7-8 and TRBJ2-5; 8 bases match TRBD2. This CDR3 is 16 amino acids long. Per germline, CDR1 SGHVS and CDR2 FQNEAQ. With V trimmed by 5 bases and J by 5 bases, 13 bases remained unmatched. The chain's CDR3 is CASSRRSSTSAETQYF. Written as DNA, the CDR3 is TGTGCCAGCAGCCGGAGATCTTCGACTAGCGCGGAGACCCAGTACTTC.

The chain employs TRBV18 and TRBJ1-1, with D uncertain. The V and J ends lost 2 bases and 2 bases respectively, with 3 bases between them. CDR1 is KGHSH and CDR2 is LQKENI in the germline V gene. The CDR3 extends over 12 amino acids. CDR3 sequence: CASSPINTEAFF. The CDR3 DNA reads TGTGCCAGCTCACCAATCAACACTGAAGCTTTCTTT.

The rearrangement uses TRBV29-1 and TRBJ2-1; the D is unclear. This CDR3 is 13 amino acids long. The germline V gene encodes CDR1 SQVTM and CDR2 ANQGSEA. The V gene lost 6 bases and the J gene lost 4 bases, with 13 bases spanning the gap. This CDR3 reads CSVNLQVYNEQFF. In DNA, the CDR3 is TGCAGCGTGAATCTCCAGGTTTACAATGAGCAGTTCTTC.

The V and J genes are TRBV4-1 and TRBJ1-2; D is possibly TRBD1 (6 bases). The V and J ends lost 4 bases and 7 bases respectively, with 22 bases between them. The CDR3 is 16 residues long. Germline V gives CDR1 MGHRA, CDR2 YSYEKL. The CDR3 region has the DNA TGCGCCAGCAGCCCTCTGGGAGAGGGACACTCGGGTGGCTACACCTTC. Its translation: CASSPLGEGHSGGYTF.

This chain's CDR3 is CAISETRDSPGRNTIYF. The CDR3 DNA sequence: TGTGCCATCAGTGAGACCAGGGACAGCCCTGGTAGAAACACCATATATTTT. This rearrangement joins TRBV10-3 to TRBJ1-3, with TRBD1 matching over 7 bases. In germline, CDR1 is ENHRY, CDR2 SYGVKD. After removal of 2 bases from V and 5 bases from J, the junction contained 12 bases not matched to a gene. The CDR3 is made up of 17 amino acids.

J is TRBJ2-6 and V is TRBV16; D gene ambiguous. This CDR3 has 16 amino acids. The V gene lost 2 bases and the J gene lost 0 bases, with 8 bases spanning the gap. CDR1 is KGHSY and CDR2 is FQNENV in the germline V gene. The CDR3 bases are TGTGCCAGCAGCCAAGGATACGGCTCTGGGGCCAACGTCCTGACTTTC. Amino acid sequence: CASSQGYGSGANVLTF. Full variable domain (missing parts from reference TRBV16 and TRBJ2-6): GEEVAQTPKHLVRGEGQKAKLYCAPIKGHSYVFWYQQVLKNEFKFLISFQNENVFDETGMPKERFSAKCLPNSPCSLEIQATKLEDSAVYFCASSQGYGSGANVLTFGAGSRLTVL.

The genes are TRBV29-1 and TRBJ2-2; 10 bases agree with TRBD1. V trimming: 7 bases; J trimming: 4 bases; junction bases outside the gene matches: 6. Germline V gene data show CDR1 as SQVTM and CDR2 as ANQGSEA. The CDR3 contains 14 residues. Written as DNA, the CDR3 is TGCAGCGGTTCCGGGACAGGGGTCACCGGGGAGCTGTTTTTT. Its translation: CSGSGTGVTGELFF.

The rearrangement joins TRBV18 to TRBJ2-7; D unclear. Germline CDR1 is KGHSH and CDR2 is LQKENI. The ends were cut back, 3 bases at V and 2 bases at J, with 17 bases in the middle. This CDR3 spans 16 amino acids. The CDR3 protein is CASSPGVARKTYEQYF. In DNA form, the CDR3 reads TGTGCCAGCTCACCGGGTGTGGCCCGTAAAACCTACGAGCAGTACTTC.

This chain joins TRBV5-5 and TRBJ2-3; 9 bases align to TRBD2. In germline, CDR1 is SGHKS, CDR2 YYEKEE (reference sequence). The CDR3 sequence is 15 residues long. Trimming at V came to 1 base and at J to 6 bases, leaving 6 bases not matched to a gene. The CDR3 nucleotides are TGTGCCAGCAGCTTGACTAGCGGGTGGCGGGATACGCAGTATTTT. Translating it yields CASSLTSGWRDTQYF.